A selection of T cell receptor beta chains follows, all from one sample in a study of cytomegalovirus exposure and HLA in healthy donors. Repertoires were generated with immunoSEQ multiplex PCR, while TCRdb's copy carries only in-frame clones and drops some. The table lists 130,000 or so clones, roughly three fifths of them singletons. The sequencing sample was made of PBMCs. The source is a male donor in good health and CMV-seronegative. Each CDR3 is given with its conserved first and last residue. D genes are given only for firm matches. Only part of the rows carry a size: once, few, many, or a class if the clone is expanded.

j_gene: TRBJ2-2; d_gene: -; v_gene: TRBV2; abundance: few; CDR3aa: CASSVRLAATGELFF; CDR3nt: TGTGCCAGCAGTGTTCGGCTAGCCGCCACCGGGGAGCTGTTTTTT
j_gene: TRBJ2-3; d_gene: TRBD2; v_gene: TRBV10-3; abundance: -; CDR3aa: CAIRLAGGSTDTQYF; CDR3nt: TGTGCCATTAGACTAGCGGGGGGATCCACAGATACGCAGTATTTT
j_gene: TRBJ2-1; d_gene: -; v_gene: TRBV4-1; abundance: -; CDR3aa: CASSQDWATYNEQFF; CDR3nt: TGCGCCAGCAGCCAAGATTGGGCTACCTACAATGAGCAGTTCTTC
j_gene: TRBJ1-1; d_gene: -; v_gene: TRBV4-1; abundance: -; CDR3aa: CASSQESVTVNTEAFF; CDR3nt: TGCGCCAGCAGCCAAGAAAGTGTAACGGTGAACACTGAAGCTTTCTTT
j_gene: TRBJ2-1; d_gene: -; v_gene: TRBV5-4; abundance: -; CDR3aa: CASRTGGNEQFF; CDR3nt: TGTGCCAGCAGGACCGGCGGGAATGAGCAGTTCTTC
j_gene: TRBJ1-1; d_gene: -; v_gene: TRBV9; abundance: few; CDR3aa: CASSVAERNTEAFF; CDR3nt: TGTGCCAGCAGCGTAGCGGAGAGGAACACTGAAGCTTTCTTT
j_gene: TRBJ2-7; d_gene: TRBD1; v_gene: TRBV7-7; abundance: few; CDR3aa: CASSLGGQYEQYF; CDR3nt: TGTGCTAGCAGCTTAGGGGGCCAGTACGAGCAGTACTTC
j_gene: TRBJ2-7; d_gene: TRBD1; v_gene: TRBV7-9; abundance: -; CDR3aa: CASTGDRVPYEQYF; CDR3nt: TGTGCCAGCACCGGGGACAGGGTCCCCTACGAGCAGTACTTC
j_gene: TRBJ1-2; d_gene: TRBD1; v_gene: TRBV5-1; abundance: -; CDR3aa: CASRQTGGNYYGYTF; CDR3nt: TGCGCCAGCAGGCAGACAGGGGGTAATTACTATGGCTACACCTTC
j_gene: TRBJ1-2; d_gene: TRBD1; v_gene: TRBV6-5; abundance: few; CDR3aa: CASRETGVDYGYTF; CDR3nt: TGTGCCAGCAGGGAAACAGGGGTGGACTATGGCTACACCTTC
j_gene: TRBJ2-7; d_gene: -; v_gene: TRBV18; abundance: -; CDR3aa: CASAEQEEDEQYF; CDR3nt: TGTGCCAGCGCAGAGCAGGAAGAAGACGAGCAGTACTTC
j_gene: TRBJ1-5; d_gene: -; v_gene: TRBV30; abundance: -; CDR3aa: CAWDPGHRQPQHF; CDR3nt: TGTGCCTGGGACCCGGGACACCGGCAGCCCCAGCATTTT
j_gene: TRBJ2-6; d_gene: TRBD1; v_gene: TRBV19; abundance: -; CDR3aa: CASSIQGASGANVLTF; CDR3nt: TGTGCCAGTAGTATCCAGGGGGCTAGTGGGGCCAACGTCCTGACTTTC
j_gene: TRBJ1-1; d_gene: -; v_gene: TRBV7-9; abundance: -; CDR3aa: CASSLGGRFMNTEAFF; CDR3nt: TGTGCCAGCAGCTTAGGAGGCAGATTCATGAACACTGAAGCTTTCTTT
j_gene: TRBJ1-2; d_gene: TRBD1; v_gene: TRBV7-9; abundance: -; CDR3aa: CASSPTGGYGYTF; CDR3nt: TGTGCCAGCAGCCCCACAGGGGGCTATGGCTACACCTTC
j_gene: TRBJ1-6; d_gene: TRBD1; v_gene: TRBV5-1; abundance: -; CDR3aa: CASSLGQGDSPLHF; CDR3nt: TGCGCCAGCAGCTTGGGACAGGGTGATTCACCCCTCCACTTT
j_gene: TRBJ2-7; d_gene: TRBD2; v_gene: TRBV27; abundance: -; CDR3aa: CASSLSWLAGASYEQYF; CDR3nt: TGTGCCAGCAGTTTATCGTGGCTAGCGGGGGCCTCCTACGAGCAGTACTTC
j_gene: TRBJ1-5; d_gene: -; v_gene: TRBV5-1; abundance: -; CDR3aa: CASSLEGPNQPQHF; CDR3nt: TGCGCCAGCAGCTTGGAGGGGCCTAATCAGCCCCAGCATTTT